This TCR gamma chain was sequenced for a study of Vδ1+ human thymocytes. Findings and caveats of the study: Roughly 22% of thymic delta-chain sequences were Vdelta2, with few Vdelta3, unlike blood Vdelta1+ controls. In the thymus, TRG and TRD repertoires looked highly polyclonal with Gaussian CDR3 lengths. Unexpected Vdelta2 sequences could cause misinterpretation of bulk repertoire data.

Points on this clone: The antigen remains unidentified. Other DNA sequences in the same sample also yield this CDR3.

Extracted RNA was reverse transcribed into cDNA. CDR3 amplicons came from multiplex PCR with pooled V-gene forward and constant-region reverse primers. TCRdb redid the clone calls on the multiplex PCR reads with CATT. The table includes tens of thousands of gamma-chain clones, around 18% detected once. After alphabeta T cell depletion, CD3+ Vdelta1+ Vdelta2- thymocytes were sorted. Vdelta1+ thymocyte sorts reached between roughly 96% and 99.6% purity. Germline V gene sequence: CDR1 VTNTFY, CDR2 YDVSTARD (reference sequence). The CDR3 is 14 amino acids. V dropped 0 bases and J dropped 6; count of bases not matched to a gene: 4.

The receptor was derived from a boy under two years old who had congenital heart surgery. This chain joins TRGV3 and TRGJP2. The sequenced material came from Vdelta1+ gamma-delta thymocytes from the thymus. Subset specified: FACS-sorted CD3+ TCRalphabeta- TCRVdelta1+ TCRVdelta2- thymocytes. CDR3 DNA: TGTGCCACCTGGGACAGGCTTGGTGATTGGATCAAGACGTTT. Translating gives CATWDRLGDWIKTF.